Detailed here is one T cell receptor beta chain. The germline gene is not matched at one end of the junction; a read error may be the cause. This CDR3 contains 14 residues. Germline CDR1 SSHAT, CDR2 FNYEAQ (reference sequence). The data are from a study of cytomegalovirus exposure and HLA in healthy donors. Repertoires were generated with immunoSEQ multiplex PCR, while TCRdb's copy carries only in-frame clones and drops some. The table has 220,000 or so clones, roughly 84% seen once. The sequenced material came from PBMCs. This receptor was obtained from a woman aged 25 to 39 in good health and CMV-seropositive. V usage is TRBV7-7 and J usage is TRBJ2-3; 10 bases are a match to TRBD1. CDR3 sequence: CASSADRGADTQYF. The DNA for the CDR3 is TGTGCTAGCAGCGCGGACAGGGGGGCAGATACGCAGTATTTT.